Following are 32 T cell receptor beta chains from one sample sequenced in a study of blood T cell repertoires in COVID-19. Profiling relied on immunoSEQ multiplex PCR, and the TCRdb table lists in-frame clones only, not all of them. The sample consists of 130,000 to 150,000 clones, roughly 88% of them appearing once. The sequenced sample consisted of peripheral blood. These receptors came from a man between 60 and 75 years old with active or convalescent COVID-19.

Concerning this clone itself: Germline and junction disagree at one end, which may indicate a read error. This chain links TRBV7-7 with TRBJ2-5, with D perhaps TRBD2 (7 bases). The CDR3 runs 15 residues. Germline-derived CDR1 and CDR2 are SSHAT and FNYEAQ (reference sequence). CDR3 DNA sequence: TGTGCTAGCAGCTTAAGAGGGGGGGCCAGGGAGACCCAGTACTTC. It codes for CASSLRGGARETQYF.

The chain links TRBV20-1 to TRBJ1-4; D is unclear. Germline V gene data show CDR1 as DFQATT and CDR2 as SNEGSKA (reference sequence). Deletions cut 3 bases from V and 7 bases from J, with 15 bases between. This CDR3 contains 14 residues. The CDR3 reads CSASSGMRLEKLFF. The CDR3 DNA reads as TGCAGTGCTAGTTCGGGGATGAGGCTTGAAAAACTGTTTTTT.

This chain uses TRBV12-5 with TRBJ2-7; TRBD2 aligns across 13 bases. The CDR3 sequence is 16 residues long. Trimming cost V 1 base and J 6 bases; bases outside gene matches: 6. Germline values: CDR1 LGHNT, CDR2 FRNRAP. CDR3 loop: CASGLALAGGPSEQYV. As DNA, the CDR3 is TGTGCTAGTGGTTTGGCACTAGCGGGAGGGCCCTCCGAGCAGTACGTC.

The chain has TRBV3-1 (or the pseudogene TRBV3-2) and TRBJ1-3; 7 bases map to TRBD1. Per the germline V gene, CDR1 is LGHDT and CDR2 is YNNKEL (reference sequence). CDR3 size: 20 residues. Trimming cost V 5 bases and J 0 bases; bases outside gene matches: 19. CDR3: CASSSRLKFTGASSGNTIYF. The CDR3 DNA is TGTGCCAGCAGCTCCCGACTTAAATTCACAGGGGCCAGCTCTGGAAACACCATATATTTT.

J is TRBJ2-1 and V is TRBV5-8; 8 positions agree with TRBD2. The CDR3 consists of 16 residues. The ends lost 4 bases at V and 6 bases at J; junction bases unmatched: 12. Per germline, CDR1 SGHTS and CDR2 YDEGEE. CDR3 bases: TGTGCCAGCAGCAACCAGCGGGAGAGACGGACCAATGAGCAGTTCTTC. It codes for CASSNQRERRTNEQFF. Variable domain in full (rest from reference TRBV5-8 and TRBJ2-1): EAGVTQSPTHLIKTRGQQATLRCSPISGHTSVYWYQQALGLGLQFLLWYDEGEERNRGNFPPRFSGRQFPNYSSELNVNALELEDSALYLCASSNQRERRTNEQFFGPGTRLTVL.

V gene TRBV7-8 combines with J gene TRBJ1-2; 11 bases align to TRBD1. V trimming: 5 bases; J trimming: 8 bases; junction bases outside the gene matches: 10. CDR3 length: 15 residues. Germline V gene lookup returns CDR1 SGHVS and CDR2 FQNEAQ. Written as DNA, the CDR3 is TGTGCCAGCAGCCTAAGAAGGGGACAGGGGGAGGGCTACACCTTC. It translates to CASSLRRGQGEGYTF.

The chain recombines TRBV11-2 with TRBJ2-5; weak D call: TRBD2 (5 bases). CDR3 length equals 14 residues. Trimming removed 6 bases at V and 5 bases at J, with 16 bases between. The germline gives CDR1 SGHAT, CDR2 FQNNGV. The CDR3 bases are TGTGCCAGCAGGGAGACTACCGCACGGGAGACCCAGTACTTC. Its protein product is CASRETTARETQYF. The full variable domain, in which reference TRBV11-2 and TRBJ2-5 provide the parts outside the CDR3, is EAGVAQSPRYKIIEKRQSVAFWCNPISGHATLYWYQQILGQGPKLLIQFQNNGVVDDSQLPKDRFSAERLKGVDSTLKIQPAKLEDSAVYLCASRETTARETQYFGPGTRLLVL.

The V and J genes are TRBV2 and TRBJ2-1, with 11 bases that match TRBD2. J was trimmed by 2 bases and V by 6 bases; bases with no gene match: 6. Germline V gene data show CDR1 as SNHLY and CDR2 as FYNNEI. CDR3 length: 16 residues. The CDR3 here is CASRRRTSGPYNEQFF. CDR3 in DNA: TGTGCCAGCAGAAGGCGGACTAGCGGGCCCTACAATGAGCAGTTCTTC.

This clone was seen once. The CDR3 here is CASSIATGNTEAFF. DNA of the CDR3: TGTGCCAGTAGTATAGCGACAGGGAACACTGAAGCTTTCTTT. The rearrangement uses TRBV19 and TRBJ1-1, with D perhaps TRBD1 (6 bases). Trimming left V 1 base short and J 1 base short, with 7 bases between. The CDR3 covers 14 residues. Per germline, CDR1 LNHDA and CDR2 SQIVND (reference sequence).

The chain is built from TRBV20-1 and TRBJ2-2, with 11 bases identical to TRBD2. Germline lookup yields CDR1 DFQATT and CDR2 SNEGSKA (reference sequence). Losses at the gene ends were 3 bases for V and 6 bases for J; bases not matched to a gene: 6. The CDR3 spans 15 residues. CDR3 in DNA: TGCAGTGCTAGTCCAACTAGCGGGAGCCCCGGGGAGCTGTTTTTT. The encoded protein is CSASPTSGSPGELFF.

The chain uses TRBV9 and TRBJ1-2; tentatively, D is TRBD1 (6 bases). Between the trimmed V and J ends, which lost 0 bases and 2 bases, there was a span of 11 bases. Germline V lookup: CDR1 SGDLS, CDR2 YYNGEE. CDR3 length: 15 residues. The CDR3 nucleotides are TGTGCCAGCAGCGTAGGAGCAGGGGCCAACTATGGCTACACCTTC. It yields the protein CASSVGAGANYGYTF.

This clone is termed medium-sized. The CDR3 protein is CASSSTTDRAEAFF. The CDR3 nucleotides are TGTGCCAGCAGTTCTACGACGGACAGGGCTGAAGCTTTCTTT. The chain joins TRBV6-2 or TRBV6-3 to TRBJ1-1, with 8 bases lining up with TRBD1. The CDR3 runs 14 residues. V was clipped by 4 bases and J by 6 bases; unmatched bases: 7. CDR1 MNHEY and CDR2 SVGEGT come from the germline V gene.

This chain joins TRBV15 and TRBJ2-3; 12 bases are a match to TRBD2. After removal of 1 base from V and 1 base from J, the junction contained 12 bases not matched to a gene. The CDR3 totals 20 residues. Germline lookup yields CDR1 LNHNV and CDR2 YYDKDF (reference sequence). In DNA, the CDR3 is TGTGCCACCAGCAGAGGGCCGGCTAGCGGGGGGGCTCACGGCACAGATACGCAGTATTTT. Translated: CATSRGPASGGAHGTDTQYF.

V usage is TRBV5-4 and J usage is TRBJ2-1; no clear D. CDR1 and CDR2 from the germline V gene are SGHNT and YYREEE (reference sequence). This CDR3 has 16 residues. The V end was cut by 0 bases, the J end by 6 bases, with 16 bases between. The CDR3 region is CASSLERSTWANEQFF. Written as DNA, the CDR3 is TGTGCCAGCAGCTTGGAACGTTCGACCTGGGCCAATGAGCAGTTCTTC.

This clone was seen just once. The chain carries TRBV6-2 or TRBV6-3 and TRBJ2-7; D unclear. The germline gives CDR1 MNHEY, CDR2 SVGEGT. V shed 4 bases and J shed 1 base, with 11 bases lying between them. The CDR3 is made up of 14 amino acids. The DNA of the CDR3 is TGTGCCAGCAGTTCCCCCGACACTTCCTACGAGCAGTACGTC. It specifies CASSSPDTSYEQYV.

This clone was counted only a few times. The V call is TRBV11-3, the J call TRBJ2-1, with TRBD2 matching 11 bases. Germline loops: CDR1 SGHNT, CDR2 YENEEA. Trimming took 2 bases from V and 10 from J; bases not matched to a gene: 7. CDR3 length equals 15 residues. CDR3 nucleotides: TGTGCCAGCAGCTTAACCCCTAGCGGGAGGCGAGAGCAGTTCTTC. It translates to CASSLTPSGRREQFF.

The chain links TRBV7-6 to TRBJ1-6; D possibly corresponds to TRBD1 (5 bases). The CDR3 has 15 residues. The germline CDR1 and CDR2 sequences are SGHVS and FNYEAQ. The germline V and J ends were trimmed by 5 bases and 7 bases, with 15 bases remaining between them. CDR3 nucleotides: TGTGCCAGCAGCCTGGGTTCGGGGGTCAATTCACCCCTCCACTTT. As protein: CASSLGSGVNSPLHF.

The rearrangement links TRBV11-2 to TRBJ1-5, with 10 bases aligning to TRBD1. The CDR3 loop spans 17 amino acids. Germline V gene sequence: CDR1 SGHAT, CDR2 FQNNGV. The V gene end was trimmed by 5 bases and the J gene end by 5 bases; junction bases not matched to a gene: 12. In nucleotides, the CDR3 is TGTGCCAGCAGCAAAAGGGGGGGGACAGGGGTTGATCAGCCCCAGCATTTT. It encodes CASSKRGGTGVDQPQHF.

The rearrangement uses TRBV27 and TRBJ2-1, with TRBD2 identical over 11 bases. J lost 6 bases, V lost 2 bases, and 3 bases had no gene match. Germline CDR1 MNHEY, CDR2 SMNVEV (reference sequence). The CDR3 runs to 15 residues. Here the CDR3 reads CASSLGSGRGNEQFF. The CDR3 DNA reads TGTGCCAGCAGTTTAGGTAGCGGGAGGGGCAATGAGCAGTTCTTC.

The gene calls are TRBV28 and TRBJ2-7, with 10 bases fitting TRBD1. V was pared by 3 bases and J by 4 bases, with 9 bases of the junction left unmatched. The CDR3 is 16 residues long. Germline V gene lookup returns CDR1 MDHEN and CDR2 SYDVKM. CDR3: CASSFPSGTGVYEQYF. CDR3 DNA sequence: TGTGCCAGCAGTTTCCCGTCCGGGACAGGGGTATACGAGCAGTACTTC.

CDR3 sequence: CASSFRRSGYNEQFF. As DNA, the CDR3 is TGTGCCAGTAGTTTCCGGAGGTCGGGCTACAATGAGCAGTTCTTC. The chain couples TRBV19 to TRBJ2-1; TRBD2 is a possible D gene (5 bases). V shed 5 bases and J shed 3 bases, with 14 bases lying between them. Germline V CDR1 and CDR2: LNHDA, SQIVND (reference sequence). This CDR3 contains 15 residues.

CDR3 coding DNA: TGTGCCAGTAACACAGGGGTGGTCTGGGAGCAGTACTTC. It is translated as CASNTGVVWEQYF. The V call is TRBV28, the J call TRBJ2-7, with 7 bases matching TRBD1. CDR3 size: 13 residues. V gave up 9 bases and J gave up 7 bases; unmatched junction bases: 12. CDR1 is MDHEN and CDR2 is SYDVKM in the germline V gene.

V gene TRBV30 combines with J gene TRBJ1-1; D call uncertain. CDR1 and CDR2 (germline): GTSNPN, SVGIG (reference sequence). V was clipped by 0 bases and J by 0 bases, with 8 bases between them. This CDR3 contains 14 residues. The CDR3 loop reads CAWSVKQMNTEAFF. The CDR3 DNA follows: TGTGCCTGGAGTGTAAAACAGATGAACACTGAAGCTTTCTTT.

The chain links TRBV19 to TRBJ1-4; 10 positions agree with TRBD1. The CDR3 runs 16 residues. Per the germline V gene, CDR1 is LNHDA and CDR2 is SQIVND (reference sequence). After removal of 9 bases from V and 0 bases from J, the junction contained 7 bases not matched to a gene. The CDR3: CASRGQGTSTNEKLFF. For the CDR3, the DNA is TGTGCCAGCCGGGGACAGGGGACCTCAACTAATGAAAAACTGTTTTTT.

V and J are TRBV27 and TRBJ2-3, with 8 bases matching TRBD2. The CDR3 extends over 15 amino acids. The junction had 6 bases not matched to a gene; V was cut back by 5 bases and J by 2 bases. Germline CDR1 and CDR2: MNHEY and SMNVEV (reference sequence). The CDR3 loop is CASSGWTSFTDTQYF. DNA for the CDR3: TGTGCCAGCAGTGGTTGGACTAGCTTCACAGATACGCAGTATTTT.

The chain employs TRBV30 and TRBJ1-5, with 7 bases that match TRBD1. The CDR3 is 14 amino acids. Per the germline V gene, CDR1 is GTSNPN and CDR2 is SVGIG (reference sequence). J lost 6 bases, V lost 0 bases, and 5 bases had no gene match. The CDR3 spells CAWSVPGGVQPQHF. CDR3 DNA: TGTGCCTGGAGTGTACCAGGGGGAGTTCAGCCCCAGCATTTT.

This clone was recorded many times. This CDR3 is also generated by other DNA sequences in the sample. The chain links TRBV11-3 to TRBJ1-1, with D possibly TRBD1 on 5 matching bases. The CDR3 sequence is 15 residues long. The germline CDR1 and CDR2 sequences are SGHNT and YENEEA. V was trimmed by 1 base and J by 1 base, leaving 10 bases between them. Here the CDR3 DNA reads TGTGCCAGCAGCTTAGCTTTAGGGGCGAACACTGAAGCTTTCTTT. This encodes CASSLALGANTEAFF.

On this clone: At one of its ends the junction is not consistent with the germline gene, which may arise from a read error. The rearrangement uses TRBV11-2 and TRBJ1-6, with TRBD1 matching over 10 bases. In germline, CDR1 is SGHAT, CDR2 FQNNGV. The CDR3 has 15 amino acids. The DNA for the CDR3 is TGTGCCAGCAGCATAGACTGGACAGGGGGGTCACCCCTCCACTTT. This sequence encodes CASSIDWTGGSPLHF.

The chain uses TRBV7-2 and TRBJ2-1; 12 bases agree with TRBD2. V lost 1 base to trimming and J lost 5 bases; unmatched junction nucleotides: 6. Looked up from germline, CDR1 is SGHTA and CDR2 is FQGNSA. The CDR3 sequence is 17 residues long. Here the CDR3 DNA reads TGTGCCAGCAGCTTAGGTGGCGCTAGCGGGAGGGACAATGAGCAGTTCTTC. The encoded protein is CASSLGGASGRDNEQFF.

CDR3 amino acids: CASSYSNRGRDEQYF. Here the CDR3 DNA reads TGTGCCAGCAGTTACTCTAACAGGGGGCGCGACGAGCAGTACTTC. The genes are TRBV6-5 and TRBJ2-7, with 9 bases that match TRBD1. The CDR3 has 15 amino acids. CDR1 and CDR2 from the germline V gene are MNHEY and SVGAGI. V trimming: 0 bases; J trimming: 5 bases; junction bases outside the gene matches: 5.

The chain combines TRBV20-1 with TRBJ2-1; TRBD2 is a possible D gene (6 bases). Germline V gives CDR1 DFQATT, CDR2 SNEGSKA (reference sequence). This CDR3 has 11 amino acids. Trimming stripped 4 bases from V and 10 bases from J, with 11 bases between. The CDR3 DNA reads TGCAGTGCTATCTCCCGGGGGGAGCAGTTCTTC. Protein product: CSAISRGEQFF.

This clone was counted once. The chain joins TRBV19 to TRBJ1-1; TRBD1 is a possible D gene (6 bases). CDR3 length: 13 amino acids. Germline assignment: CDR1 LNHDA and CDR2 SQIVND (reference sequence). V lost 6 bases to trimming and J lost 1 base, with 9 bases between them. The CDR3: CASRAGENTEAFF. The CDR3 DNA reads TGTGCCAGTAGGGCAGGGGAGAACACTGAAGCTTTCTTT.